This T cell receptor beta chain came from a study of shared clonotypes between healthy human individuals. Profiled with immunoSEQ multiplex PCR; TCRdb holds only in-frame clones, not every one. This table holds about 500,000 clones, 60% to 80% found once. Trimming cost V 0 bases and J 3 bases, with 12 bases left between them. This CDR3 is built from 15 residues. The V gene's germline CDR1 is LNHNV and CDR2 YYDKDF (reference sequence). V and J are TRBV15 and TRBJ2-7; D is perhaps TRBD1 or TRBD2 (5 bases each). The sample was PBMCs. The receptor's source is a woman in her 40s in good health. Some clones in this sample may be carry-over from other donors' samples. CDR3 sequence reads: CATSRDLGTLYEQYF. DNA for the CDR3: TGTGCCACCAGCAGAGATCTTGGGACCCTCTACGAGCAGTACTTC.